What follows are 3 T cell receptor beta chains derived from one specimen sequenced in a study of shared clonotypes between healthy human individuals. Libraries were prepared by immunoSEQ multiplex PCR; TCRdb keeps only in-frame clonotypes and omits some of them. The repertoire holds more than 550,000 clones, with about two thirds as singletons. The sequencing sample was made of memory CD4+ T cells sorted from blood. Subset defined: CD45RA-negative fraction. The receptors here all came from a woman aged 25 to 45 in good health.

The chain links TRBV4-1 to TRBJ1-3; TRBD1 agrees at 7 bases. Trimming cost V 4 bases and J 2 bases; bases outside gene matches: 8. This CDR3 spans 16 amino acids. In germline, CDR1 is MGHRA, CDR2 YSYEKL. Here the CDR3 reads CASSPGGARTGNTIYF. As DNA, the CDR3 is TGCGCCAGCAGCCCAGGGGGGGCGCGAACTGGAAACACCATATATTTT.

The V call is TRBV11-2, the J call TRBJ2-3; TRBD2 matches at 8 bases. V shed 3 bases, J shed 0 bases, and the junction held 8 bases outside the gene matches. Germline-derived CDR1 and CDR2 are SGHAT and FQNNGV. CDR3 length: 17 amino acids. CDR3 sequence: CASSLRGSGTSTDTQYF. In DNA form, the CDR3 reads TGTGCCAGCAGCTTGAGAGGTAGCGGGACGAGCACAGATACGCAGTATTTT.

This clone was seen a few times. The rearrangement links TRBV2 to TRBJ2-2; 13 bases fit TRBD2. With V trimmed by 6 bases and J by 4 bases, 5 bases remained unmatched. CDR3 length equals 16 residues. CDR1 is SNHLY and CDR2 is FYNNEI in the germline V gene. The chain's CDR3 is CASRGLAGEVTGELFF. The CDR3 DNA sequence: TGTGCCAGCAGAGGACTAGCGGGAGAGGTCACCGGGGAGCTGTTTTTT.